The source of this T cell receptor beta chain is a study of CD8 T cells in Susac syndrome. In germline, CDR1 is SNHLY, CDR2 FYNNEI. The CDR3 is 15 residues long. The V end was cut by 3 bases, the J end by 0 bases, with 9 bases between. CD8+ and CD4+ T cells were negatively isolated; TEMRA cells were FACS-enriched. RNA in amounts of roughly 0.5 to 1 ug was reverse transcribed with random hexamers. Each CDR3 protein is one row after TCRdb ran MiXCR on the immunoSEQ multiplex PCR reads. The sample consists of fewer than 150,000 distinct CDR3 sequences, roughly 94% of them appearing once. This clonotype originated in a human donor with Susac syndrome. V is TRBV2 and J is TRBJ1-5; D unclear. The material sequenced was CD8+ T cells from PBMCs. The CDR3 is CASSEFRNSNQPQHF. CDR3 in DNA: TGTGCCAGCAGTGAGTTCAGGAATAGCAATCAGCCCCAGCATTTT.